This TCR beta chain was recovered during a study of T cell responses to AZD1222 COVID-19 vaccine. Study-level points and caveats: Of the AZD1222 recipients, only 5 or 6 were seropositive at baseline. Dominant CD4 TCR responses targeted spike regions 160-218 and 743-854. Variant regions that are unmutated are reportedly the target of nearly half of spike-specific TCRs. Clonal diversity was possibly underestimated; the donors were predominantly white British and more often female.

TCRdb's copy holds only in-frame clones and misses some; the assay was immunoSEQ multiplex PCR. The sample has around 64,000 clones, 83% seen once. With respect to this clone: Its antigen is currently unknown.

Trimming took 6 bases from V and 1 from J, leaving 7 bases between them. This CDR3 has 13 amino acids. The sequence was collected from an adult who received the AZD1222 COVID-19 vaccine. The rearrangement joins TRBV12-3 or TRBV12-4 to TRBJ1-5; TRBD1 might be the D (6 bases). The sample here was peripheral blood, taken 28 days after the second AZD1222 dose. The CDR3 reads CASRDRSNQPQHF. The DNA for the CDR3 is TGTGCCAGCAGAGACAGGAGCAATCAGCCCCAGCATTTT.